The TCR beta chain described here comes from a study of blood T cell repertoires in COVID-19. The CDR3 contains 15 residues. Germline V gene lookup returns CDR1 SEHNR and CDR2 FQNEAQ (reference sequence). Trimming took 4 bases from V and 0 from J, leaving 7 bases between them. The protocol was immunoSEQ multiplex PCR, while the TCRdb copy is restricted to in-frame clones and leaves out a portion. The sample has about 80,000 clones, approximately 82% seen once. Sequencing input: peripheral blood. V usage is TRBV7-9 and J usage is TRBJ2-6, with D uncertain. The sequence was obtained from a woman in her 70s with acute or convalescent COVID-19. This CDR3 reads CASSSEISGANVLTF. The CDR3 DNA reads TGTGCCAGCAGCTCCGAGATCTCTGGGGCCAACGTCCTGACTTTC. Full variable domain (rest looked up from reference TRBV7-9 and TRBJ2-6): DTGVSQNPRHKITKRGQNVTFRCDPISEHNRLYWYRQTLGQGPEFLTYFQNEAQLEKSRLLSDRFSAERPKGSFSTLEIQRTEQGDSAMYLCASSSEISGANVLTFGAGSRLTVL.